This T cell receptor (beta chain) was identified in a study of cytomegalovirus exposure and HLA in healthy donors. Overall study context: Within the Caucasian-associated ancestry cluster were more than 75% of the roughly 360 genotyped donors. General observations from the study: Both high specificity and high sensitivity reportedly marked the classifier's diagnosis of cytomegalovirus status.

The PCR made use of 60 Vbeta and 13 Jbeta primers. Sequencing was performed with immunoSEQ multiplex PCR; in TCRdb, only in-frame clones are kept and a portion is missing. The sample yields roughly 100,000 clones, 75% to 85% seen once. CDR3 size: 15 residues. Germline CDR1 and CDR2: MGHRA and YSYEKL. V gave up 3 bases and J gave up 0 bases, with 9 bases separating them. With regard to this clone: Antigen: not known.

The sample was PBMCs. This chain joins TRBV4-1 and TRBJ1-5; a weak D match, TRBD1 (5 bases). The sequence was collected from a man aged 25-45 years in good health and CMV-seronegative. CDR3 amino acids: CASSQPGRSNQPQHF. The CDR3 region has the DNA TGCGCCAGCAGCCAGCCAGGGCGTAGCAATCAGCCCCAGCATTTT.